The T cell receptor (beta chain) described here comes from a study of blood T cell repertoires in COVID-19. The wider study: The samples span acute and convalescent COVID-19 from the United States, Italy and Spain. Nucleic acid was either cDNA or gDNA, and it came from T cells, B-cell-depleted T cells, or PBMCs.

Original methodology: It was from reference gene primer amplification that nucleated cell counts were estimated. This table comes from immunoSEQ multiplex PCR, and its TCRdb copy is limited to in-frame clones, with some not included. D and trimming were read from the DNA, whereas the V and J calls and clone size are those reported in that table. Of about 140,000 clones listed, 60% to 85% are singletons. CDR1 and CDR2 (germline): LNHDA, SQIVND (reference sequence). The CDR3 extends over 14 amino acids. Trimming cost V 7 bases and J 5 bases; bases outside gene matches: 7. The chain recombines TRBV19 with TRBJ1-5; 8 bases are shared with TRBD1. The source material was peripheral blood. The TCR sequence derives from a man over 45 with acute or convalescent COVID-19. CDR3 nucleotides: TGTGCCAGTACTACCTCAGGGGGCTATCAGCCCCAGCATTTT. It translates to CASTTSGGYQPQHF. Variable domain in full (rest from reference TRBV19 and TRBJ1-5): DGGITQSPKYLFRKEGQNVTLSCEQNLNHDAMYWYRQDPGQGLRLIYYSQIVNDFQKGDIAEGYSVSREKKESFPLTVTSAQKNPTAFYLCASTTSGGYQPQHFGDGTRLSIL.